This TCR beta chain originates from a study of blood T cell repertoires in COVID-19. Overall study: T cells, B-cell-depleted T cells, or PBMCs provided the cDNA or gDNA that served as material.

Germline CDR1 SGHRS, CDR2 YFSETQ. Trimming cost V 0 bases and J 0 bases; bases outside gene matches: 2. The CDR3 is 15 amino acids. In the source study's methods: It was from reference gene primer amplification that nucleated cell counts were estimated. Only in-frame clones appear in the TCRdb table, and some are missing; sequencing was by immunoSEQ multiplex PCR. The DNA gave D and trimming, while V, J and clone size come from that table. The repertoire has approximately 250,000 clones, around four fifths of them found once; the top ten carry approximately 16%. The TCR sequence derives from a middle-aged man who had recovered from COVID-19. The material sequenced was PBMCs or T cells enriched from blood (not recorded which). This rearrangement joins TRBV5-1 to TRBJ2-7; the match to TRBD2 covers 8 bases. The DNA of the CDR3 is TGCGCCAGCAGCTTGGACGGGACTAGCTCCTACGAGCAGTACTTC. It codes for CASSLDGTSSYEQYF.